Below are 23 T cell receptor beta chains sequenced from a single sample in a study of T cells in women clearing cervical HPV infection. Method: immunoSEQ multiplex PCR; TCRdb's copy keeps in-frame clones and lacks some. In total, the table holds approximately 40,000 clones. Sequencing was performed on blood buffy coat. These receptor sequences come from a woman aged 18-70 years with a cervical HPV16 infection that either progressed to CIN3+ or cleared (not recorded which).

Concerning this clone itself: The read comes to an end 3 residues before the CDR3 does, leaving the germline J gene to fill in the end. This chain connects TRBV7-2 to TRBJ2-1, with TRBD2 identical over 9 bases. The ends lost 3 bases at V and 6 bases at J; junction bases unmatched: 6. CDR3 length: 15 residues. Germline V gene sequence: CDR1 SGHTA, CDR2 FQGNSA. The CDR3 region is CASSFLAGASNEQFF. The sequenced CDR3 bases are TGTGCCAGCAGCTTTTTAGCGGGAGCCAGCAATGAG.

In the case of this clone: The sequence runs out 3 residues before the end of the CDR3; the remainder is reconstructed from the germline J gene. The J gene is TRBJ1-2, the V gene TRBV19, with D maybe TRBD1 (6 bases). Trimming stripped 10 bases from V and 4 bases from J, with 16 bases between. Germline-derived CDR1 and CDR2 are LNHDA and SQIVND (reference sequence). This CDR3 comprises 13 residues. The chain's CDR3 is CATRGSSGYGYTF. CDR3 DNA, as far as it was read: TGTGCCACCAGGGGTAGCTCGGGCTATGGC.

In regard to this clone: The read falls 3 residues short of the CDR3 end, and the missing part is taken from the germline J gene. The chain joins TRBV5-1 to TRBJ2-3; tentatively, D is TRBD1 (6 bases). The V gene lost 4 bases and the J gene lost 6 bases, with 15 bases spanning the gap. CDR1 and CDR2 (germline): SGHRS, YFSETQ. The CDR3 sequence is 14 residues long. CDR3 bases read: TGCGCCAGCAGCCCCAGGGGCCCCAGGGATACG. Its translation: CASSPRGPRDT. The CDR3 reads in full as CASSPRGPRDTQYF.

Comments on this clone: The read falls 3 residues short of the CDR3 end, and the missing part is taken from the germline J gene. The rearrangement links TRBV19 to TRBJ2-3; 14 nucleotides agree with TRBD2. The CDR3 runs to 20 residues. Trimming cost V 1 base and J 4 bases; bases outside gene matches: 13. CDR1 is LNHDA and CDR2 is SQIVND in the germline V gene (reference sequence). The covered CDR3 bases are TGTGCCAGTAGTATAGCCCGACTAGCGGGGGGGAACGCGCCCCCAGATACG. This encodes CASSIARLAGGNAPPDT. The full CDR3 protein reads CASSIARLAGGNAPPDTQYF. Variable domain in full (rest from reference TRBV19 and TRBJ2-3): DGGITQSPKYLFRKEGQNVTLSCEQNLNHDAMYWYRQDPGQGLRLIYYSQIVNDFQKGDIAEGYSVSREKKESFPLTVTSAQKNPTAFYLCASSIARLAGGNAPPDTQYFGPGTRLTVL.

Comments on this clone: The sequence runs out 3 residues before the end of the CDR3; the remainder is reconstructed from the germline J gene. This chain links TRBV11-2 with TRBJ2-7; TRBD1 matches 10 bases. Losses at the gene ends were 2 bases for V and 1 base for J; bases not matched to a gene: 2. The CDR3 sequence is 15 residues long. CDR1 and CDR2 from the germline V gene are SGHAT and FQNNGV. The DNA read from the CDR3 is TGTGCCAGCAGCTTAAGGGGACAGGGGTCCTACGAG. It yields the protein CASSLRGQGSYE. Given in full, the CDR3 is CASSLRGQGSYEQYF.

About this clone itself: The missing CDR3 end, 3 residues past where the read stops, is filled in from the germline J gene. The chain recombines TRBV5-1 with TRBJ1-1; 7 nucleotides match TRBD1. V gave up 3 bases and J gave up 1 base; unmatched junction bases: 3. The germline V gene has CDR1 SGHRS and CDR2 YFSETQ. The CDR3 has 14 amino acids. CDR3 region: CASSSGTANTEAFF. CDR3 bases read: TGCGCCAGCAGCTCTGGGACAGCGAACACTGAA.

The DNA read from the CDR3 is TGTGCCAGTAGTACCGGACAGGTTCCTCAGCCC. Its translation is CASSTGQVPQP. The full-length CDR3 reads as CASSTGQVPQPQHF. V gene TRBV19 combines with J gene TRBJ1-5; 7 nucleotides align to TRBD1. The read gets to within 3 residues of the CDR3 end, and the germline J gene fills in the rest. The CDR3 is 14 amino acids. The V gene end was trimmed by 4 bases and the J gene end by 6 bases; junction bases not matched to a gene: 6. Looked up from germline, CDR1 is LNHDA and CDR2 is SQIVND (reference sequence).

Turning to this clone: The read is 3 residues too short to cover the CDR3 end, so that end is filled in from the germline J gene. The gene calls are TRBV19 and TRBJ2-3, with 8 positions matching TRBD2. The ends lost 8 bases at V and 3 bases at J; junction bases unmatched: 13. CDR1 LNHDA and CDR2 SQIVND come from the germline V gene (reference sequence). The CDR3 totals 16 residues. CDR3 sequence reads: CASAPLGREGTDTQYF. CDR3 DNA (partial): TGTGCCAGTGCTCCCCTTGGCCGGGAGGGGACAGATACG. Supplemented by reference TRBV19 and TRBJ2-3, the full variable domain reads DGGITQSPKYLFRKEGQNVTLSCEQNLNHDAMYWYRQDPGQGLRLIYYSQIVNDFQKGDIAEGYSVSREKKESFPLTVTSAQKNPTAFYLCASAPLGREGTDTQYFGPGTRLTVL.

Details on this clone: The CDR3 end falls 3 residues outside the read, so it is completed with the germline J gene. V usage is TRBV19 and J usage is TRBJ1-1, with D possibly matching TRBD1 (5 bases). The germline V gene has CDR1 LNHDA and CDR2 SQIVND (reference sequence). The CDR3 is made up of 12 amino acids. V shed 3 bases and J shed 6 bases, with 8 bases lying between them. This CDR3 is CASSIGGPEAFF. Partial CDR3 DNA: TGTGCCAGTAGTATCGGGGGTCCTGAA.

Regarding this clone: From the germline J gene comes the end of the CDR3, since the read stops 3 residues before it. The chain joins TRBV27 to TRBJ2-7; 7 bases align to TRBD2. The V gene's germline CDR1 is MNHEY and CDR2 SMNVEV (reference sequence). The CDR3 totals 15 residues. V trimming: 2 bases; J trimming: 0 bases; junction bases outside the gene matches: 4. Incomplete CDR3 DNA: TGTGCCAGCAGTTTAGCGGGAGCCCTCTCCTACGAG. Its protein is CASSLAGALSYE. The CDR3 as a whole reads CASSLAGALSYEQYF.

As regards this clone: The observed sequence ends 3 residues before the CDR3 terminus, with the missing tail filled in from the germline J gene. The chain uses TRBV2 and TRBJ1-3; 10 nucleotides align to TRBD1. V lost 7 bases and J lost 7; bases outside the gene matches: 4. This CDR3 is built from 13 residues. The germline CDR1 and CDR2 sequences are SNHLY and FYNNEI. The CDR3 here is CASTQGQGNTIYF. CDR3 DNA, as far as it was read: TGTGCCAGCACCCAGGGACAGGGGAACACC.

A word on this clone: The read ends 3 residues before the CDR3 terminus; that terminus is restored from the germline J gene. V and J are TRBV29-1 and TRBJ2-1, with 11 bases identical to TRBD2. The CDR3 is 14 residues long. Per germline, CDR1 SQVTM and CDR2 ANQGSEA. After removal of 7 bases from V and 3 bases from J, the junction contained 5 bases not matched to a gene. CDR3 DNA (partial): TGCAGCGGTTTAGCGGGAGGGCTCTACAATGAG. Translating it yields CSGLAGGLYNE. The CDR3, in full, reads CSGLAGGLYNEQFF.

Worth noting for this clone: Read data end 3 residues before the CDR3 end; the end is taken from the germline J gene. This chain links TRBV10-3 with TRBJ2-3; 8 bases agree with TRBD2. The germline gives CDR1 ENHRY, CDR2 SYGVKD. The CDR3 length is 15 residues. V was pared by 4 bases and J by 0 bases, with 3 bases of the junction left unmatched. The CDR3 bases that were read are TGTGCCATCAGTGCCAGCGGGGGAAGCACAGATACG. This codes for CAISASGGSTDT. The full CDR3 reads CAISASGGSTDTQYF.

On this clone: The sequence runs out 3 residues before the end of the CDR3; the remainder is reconstructed from the germline J gene. The gene calls are TRBV2 and TRBJ1-5, with no clear D. CDR3 length equals 14 residues. The V end was cut by 8 bases, the J end by 1 base, with 12 bases between. The V gene's germline CDR1 is SNHLY and CDR2 FYNNEI. The CDR3 bases that were read are TGTGCCAGCCGTACATACACAAGCAATCAGCCC. This encodes CASRTYTSNQP. In full, the CDR3 reads CASRTYTSNQPQHF.

Details on this clone: The CDR3 extends 3 residues past the end of the read, so its final part is completed from the germline J gene. The chain joins TRBV30 to TRBJ1-2, with D possibly matching TRBD1 (5 bases). This CDR3 region has 12 residues. V was cut by 4 bases and J by 1 base, with 7 bases left in between. CDR1 is GTSNPN, CDR2 SVGIG, per germline (reference sequence). The part of the CDR3 DNA that was read is TGTGCCTGGAACCAGGGTAACTATGGC. Amino acid sequence: CAWNQGNYG. The whole CDR3 protein is CAWNQGNYGYTF. The full variable domain, with the rest looked up from reference TRBV30 and TRBJ1-2, is SQTIHQWPATLVQPVGSPLSLECTVEGTSNPNLYWYRQAAGRGLQLLFYSVGIGQISSEVPQNLSASRPQDRQFILSSKKLLLSDSGFYLCAWNQGNYGYTFGSGTRLTVV.

As to this clone: Sequencing ends 3 residues short of the CDR3 end; the germline J gene provides the rest. This chain connects TRBV5-1 to TRBJ2-3; unclear D gene. Germline V gene data show CDR1 as SGHRS and CDR2 as YFSETQ. V lost 0 bases, J lost 4 bases, and 6 bases lay in between. There are 13 residues in the CDR3. The covered CDR3 bases are TGCGCCAGCAGCTTGGACAGAGCAGATACG. Protein product: CASSLDRADT. In full, the CDR3 reads CASSLDRADTQYF.

With regard to this clone: The read is 3 residues too short to cover the CDR3 end, so that end is filled in from the germline J gene. This sequence joins TRBV29-1 and TRBJ2-1, with 7 bases matching TRBD2. The junction had 5 bases not matched to a gene; V was cut back by 4 bases and J by 5 bases. CDR3 length: 13 residues. Germline CDR1 reads SQVTM; CDR2 reads ANQGSEA. The sequenced part of the CDR3 DNA is TGCAGCGTTGCCCGGGGGGACCACAATGAG. This codes for CSVARGDHNE. The whole CDR3 region reads CSVARGDHNEQFF.

As to this clone: The DNA ends 3 residues before the CDR3 does, and the rest of the CDR3 is filled in from the germline J gene. The rearrangement joins TRBV18 to TRBJ2-2; 7 nucleotides agree with TRBD2. Trimming removed 3 bases from V and 0 bases from J; junction bases left unmatched: 1. Germline-derived CDR1 and CDR2 are KGHSH and LQKENI. The CDR3 totals 15 residues. The CDR3 sequence is CASSPLAANTGELFF. Partial CDR3 DNA: TGTGCCAGCTCACCCCTAGCGGCGAACACCGGGGAG.

Note on this clone: The read halts 3 residues ahead of the CDR3 end, with the missing end drawn from the germline J gene. The V and J genes are TRBV5-1 and TRBJ2-5, with 9 bases fitting TRBD1. The CDR3 is 17 amino acids. V lost 3 bases to trimming and J lost 2 bases; unmatched junction nucleotides: 11. Looked up from germline, CDR1 is SGHRS and CDR2 is YFSETQ. Partial CDR3 DNA: TGCGCCAGCAGCTCTTTGACAGGGACAGGGAGACAAGAGACC. Translation gives CASSSLTGTGRQET. The full-length CDR3 reads as CASSSLTGTGRQETQYF.

In regard to this clone: The CDR3 end is not reached by the read, which stops 3 residues before it; the germline J gene fills it in. The chain couples TRBV19 to TRBJ2-2; possible D gene TRBD1, 6 bases. CDR1 and CDR2 (germline): LNHDA, SQIVND (reference sequence). V shed 1 base and J shed 0 bases, with 6 bases lying between them. This CDR3 region has 15 residues. Here the CDR3 reads CASSIGQANTGELFF. CDR3 DNA, as far as it was read: TGTGCCAGTAGTATAGGACAGGCGAACACCGGGGAG.

A note on this clone: The read ends 3 residues before the CDR3 terminus; that terminus is restored from the germline J gene. The chain uses TRBV5-4 and TRBJ2-3; TRBD2 is a possible D gene (6 bases). Germline assignment: CDR1 SGHNT and CDR2 YYREEE (reference sequence). The CDR3 covers 16 residues. V dropped 5 bases and J dropped 0 bases, with 16 bases sitting between them. The CDR3 is CASRWGGAASTDTQYF. The sequenced CDR3 bases are TGTGCCAGCAGGTGGGGCGGGGCGGCTAGCACAGATACG.

A remark on this clone: The read ends 3 residues shy of where the CDR3 ends; the end is completed using the germline J gene. The rearrangement uses TRBV5-4 and TRBJ2-3, with D unresolved. Germline assignment: CDR1 SGHNT and CDR2 YYREEE (reference sequence). The CDR3 extends over 14 amino acids. Between the trimmed V and J ends, which lost 0 bases and 5 bases, there was a span of 10 bases. This CDR3 is CASSLGQIRDTQYF. The covered CDR3 bases are TGTGCCAGCAGCTTGGGCCAGATTCGAGATACG.

On this clone: The CDR3 end is not reached by the read, which stops 3 residues before it; the germline J gene fills it in. This chain joins TRBV18 and TRBJ2-5, with a tentative D call TRBD2 (6 bases). The V gene's germline CDR1 is KGHSH and CDR2 LQKENI. V lost 6 bases and J lost 4, with 12 bases in between. This CDR3 spans 13 amino acids. The CDR3 sequence is CASSPTEGETQYF. The covered CDR3 bases are TGTGCCAGCTCGCCGACGGAGGGAGAGACC. Combining the CDR3 with reference TRBV18 and TRBJ2-5 gives the whole variable domain NAGVMQNPRHLVRRRGQEARLRCSPMKGHSHVYWYRQLPEEGLKFMVYLQKENIIDESGMPKERFSAEFPKEGPSILRIQQVVRGDSAAYFCASSPTEGETQYFGPGTRLLVL.